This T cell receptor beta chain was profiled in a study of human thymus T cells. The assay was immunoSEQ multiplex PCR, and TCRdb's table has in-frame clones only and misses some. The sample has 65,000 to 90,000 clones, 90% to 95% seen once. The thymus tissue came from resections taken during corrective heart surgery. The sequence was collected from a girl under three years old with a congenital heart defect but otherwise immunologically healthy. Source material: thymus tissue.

The CDR3 loop reads CASRHSRGTEAFF. DNA for the CDR3: TGTGCCAGCAGGCACAGTCGGGGCACTGAAGCTTTCTTT. The rearrangement uses TRBV6-5 and TRBJ1-1; no clear D. From germline, CDR1 is MNHEY and CDR2 SVGAGI. V lost 6 bases to trimming and J lost 4 bases, with 12 bases between them. CDR3 length: 13 residues.